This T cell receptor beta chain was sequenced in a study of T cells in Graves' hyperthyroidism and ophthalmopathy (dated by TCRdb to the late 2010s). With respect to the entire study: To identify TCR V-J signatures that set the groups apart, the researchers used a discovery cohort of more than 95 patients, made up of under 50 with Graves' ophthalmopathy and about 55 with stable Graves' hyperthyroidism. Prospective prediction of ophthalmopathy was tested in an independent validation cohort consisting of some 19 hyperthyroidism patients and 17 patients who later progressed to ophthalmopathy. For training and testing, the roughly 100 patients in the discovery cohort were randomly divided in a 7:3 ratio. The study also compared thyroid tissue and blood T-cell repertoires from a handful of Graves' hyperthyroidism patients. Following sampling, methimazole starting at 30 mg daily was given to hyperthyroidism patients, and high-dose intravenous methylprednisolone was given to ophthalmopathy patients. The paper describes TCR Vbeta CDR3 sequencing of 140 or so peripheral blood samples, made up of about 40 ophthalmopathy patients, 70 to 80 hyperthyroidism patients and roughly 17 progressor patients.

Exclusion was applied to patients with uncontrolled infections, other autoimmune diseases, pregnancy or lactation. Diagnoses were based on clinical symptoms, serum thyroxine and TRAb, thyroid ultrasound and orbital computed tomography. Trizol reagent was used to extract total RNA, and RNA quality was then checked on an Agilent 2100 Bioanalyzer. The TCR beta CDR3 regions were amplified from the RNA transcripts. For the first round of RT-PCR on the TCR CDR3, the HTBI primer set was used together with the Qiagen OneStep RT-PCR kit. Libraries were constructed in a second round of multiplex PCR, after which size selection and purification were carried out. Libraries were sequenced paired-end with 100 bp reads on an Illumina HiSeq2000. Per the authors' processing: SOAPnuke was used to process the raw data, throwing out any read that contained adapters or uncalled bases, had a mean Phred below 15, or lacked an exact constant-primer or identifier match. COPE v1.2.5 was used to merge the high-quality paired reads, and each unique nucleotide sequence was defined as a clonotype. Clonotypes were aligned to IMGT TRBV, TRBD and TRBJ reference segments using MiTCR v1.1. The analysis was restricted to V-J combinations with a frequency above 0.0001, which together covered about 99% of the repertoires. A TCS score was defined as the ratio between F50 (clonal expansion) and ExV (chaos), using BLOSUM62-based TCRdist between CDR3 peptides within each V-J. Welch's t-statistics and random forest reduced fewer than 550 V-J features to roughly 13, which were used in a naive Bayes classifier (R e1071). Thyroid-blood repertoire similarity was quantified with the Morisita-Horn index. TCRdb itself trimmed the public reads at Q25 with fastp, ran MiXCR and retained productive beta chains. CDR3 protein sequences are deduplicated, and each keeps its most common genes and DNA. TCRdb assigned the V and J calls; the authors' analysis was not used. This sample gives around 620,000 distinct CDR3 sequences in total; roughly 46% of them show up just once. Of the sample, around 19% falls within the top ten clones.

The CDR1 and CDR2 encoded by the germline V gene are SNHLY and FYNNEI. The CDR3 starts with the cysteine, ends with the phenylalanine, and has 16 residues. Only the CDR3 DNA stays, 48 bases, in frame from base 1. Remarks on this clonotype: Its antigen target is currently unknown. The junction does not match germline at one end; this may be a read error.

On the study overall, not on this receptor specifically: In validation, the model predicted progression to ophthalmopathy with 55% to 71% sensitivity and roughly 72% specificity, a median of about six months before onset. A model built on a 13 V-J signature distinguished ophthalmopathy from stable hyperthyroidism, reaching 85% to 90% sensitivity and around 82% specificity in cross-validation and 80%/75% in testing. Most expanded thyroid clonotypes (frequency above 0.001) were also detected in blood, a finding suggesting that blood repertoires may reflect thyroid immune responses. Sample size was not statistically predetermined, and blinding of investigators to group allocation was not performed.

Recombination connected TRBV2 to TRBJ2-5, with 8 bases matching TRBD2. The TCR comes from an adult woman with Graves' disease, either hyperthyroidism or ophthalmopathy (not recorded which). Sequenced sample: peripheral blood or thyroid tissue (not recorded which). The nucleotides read TGTGCCACCAGTGAACCGGGAGGGGTGGTCCAAGAGACCCAGTACTTC. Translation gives CATSEPGGVVQETQYF.